Sequencing of this T cell receptor (beta chain) was carried out in a study of blood T cell repertoires in COVID-19 (dated by TCRdb to the early 2020s). Notes on the research overall: Samples covering the acute and convalescent phases of COVID-19 were provided by collaborators in the United States, Italy and Spain. The material from the prospective study consisted of cDNA or gDNA derived from T cells, B-cell-depleted T cells, or PBMCs. Deeply sampled blood TCRbeta repertoires from subjects exposed to, actively infected with, or recovered from COVID-19 were included in the dataset. The repertoires were released in a freely available public database meant as a resource for research on the immune response to SARS-CoV-2. Samples were obtained from the ongoing ImmuneRACE study (first 160 participants) and from over a thousand subjects provided by 6 global collaborators. The sample metadata nearly always contained a de-identified subject ID, COVID-19 status, age in years and sex. Where available, HLA class I and class II types were obtained from metadata supplied by the sample provider rather than from assay-based typing.

Based on the germline V gene, the CDR1 and CDR2 sequences are LGHNA and YSLEER. Measured from the cysteine to the phenylalanine, the CDR3 is 16 residues long. Just the 48-base CDR3 DNA is kept, in frame starting at base 1. V and J are trimmed by 5 bases and 5 bases, and the gene matches miss 14 bases of the junction. The full study reports these points: The quantity of clinical and demographic metadata differed by source and by participant and was supplied without curation.

With respect to this clone: Its antigen target is currently unknown. No base quality information exists; no much larger clone differs at one position.

Collaborating institutions collected whole blood in K2EDTA tubes following their own protocols. For TCRbeta analysis, collaborator samples were shipped as frozen whole blood, as isolated PBMCs, or as DNA extracted from either sample type. TCRbeta CDR3 regions were amplified from genomic DNA by means of the immunoSEQ Assay, a bias-controlled multiplex PCR. For the original study's pipeline: Nucleated cell counts per sample were estimated from amplification of reference gene primers within the assay. Sequence reads were collapsed and filtered to measure the absolute abundance of every unique TCRbeta CDR3 rearrangement. Productive Simpson clonality was computed per sample as the square root of Simpson's diversity index over productive rearrangements. This is the immuneACCESS table as TCRdb keeps it, with only in-frame sequences that have V and J called. A part of the clones is gone; compared with another copy, unresolved V genes explain less than half, and the rest is unexplained. V and J calls and clone size follow that table, whereas D and trimming were derived from the DNA. The sample data list 120,000 or so clones, and around four fifths of these were observed just once. The top ten hold more than 15% of the sample.

The receptor was derived from an older woman with acute or convalescent COVID-19. The sequenced sample consisted of peripheral blood. Rearrangement joined TRBV4-3 to TRBJ2-7; TRBD1 aligns with 8 central bases. The DNA reads as follows: TGCGCCAGCAGCTTTGCCTCAGGGGGCCCTCGGGACGAGCAGTACTTC. It specifies CASSFASGGPRDEQYF.